The T cell receptor (beta chain) under discussion was sequenced for a study of tumour-infiltrating T cells in Burkitt lymphoma. Looking at the study overall: All epidemiological Burkitt lymphoma subtypes were represented in the cohort. Productive clonality predicted overall and progression-free survival. Whole-study results and caveats: Several public clonotypes recurred in numerous Burkitt lymphoma patients.

Germline V gene sequence: CDR1 SGHDT, CDR2 YYEEEE. V trimming: 2 bases; J trimming: 3 bases; junction bases outside the gene matches: 2. The CDR3 runs 15 residues. This clone counts as medium-sized. Its antigen is unknown. This table comes from immunoSEQ multiplex PCR, and its TCRdb copy is limited to in-frame clones, with some not included. The sample has 4,500 to 5,000 clones, about an eighth seen once. The clonotype comes from a human donor with Burkitt lymphoma. Input material: tumor tissue. This sequence joins TRBV5-6 and TRBJ2-2, with 9 nucleotides matching TRBD2. The CDR3 region is CASSFLAGDTGELFF. CDR3 in DNA: TGTGCCAGCAGCTTTTTAGCGGGAGACACCGGGGAGCTGTTTTTT.